One and the same sample provided the 5 T cell receptor beta chains below, sequenced in a study of T cells in Graves' hyperthyroidism and ophthalmopathy. From RNA transcripts, TCR beta CDR3 regions were amplified. TCR CDR3 underwent first-round RT-PCR with the HTBI primer set. TCRdb processed the multiplex PCR reads anew with MiXCR; each CDR3 protein has one entry. The profile shows approximately 400,000 distinct CDR3 sequences, about an eighth of them singletons. Sequencing used blood. These TCRs come from a man in his fifties or sixties with Graves' ophthalmopathy.

With respect to this clonotype: It may be a read error: a sequence one base away is much more abundant. The J gene is TRBJ1-1, the V gene TRBV6-2 or TRBV6-3; perhaps TRBD1 as D (6 bases). The CDR3 covers 15 residues. CDR1 is MNHEY, CDR2 SVGEGT, per germline. V lost 5 bases and J 4 bases, leaving 17 bases between the germline ends. The CDR3 is CASSVTNNRATEAFF. CDR3 DNA sequence: TGTGCCAGCAGTGTGACAAACAACAGGGCCACTGAAGCTTTCTTT.

This clonotype was observed at least ten times. The rearrangement uses TRBV20-1 and TRBJ2-2, with 8 bases fitting TRBD1. Trimming removed 6 bases from V and 6 bases from J; junction bases left unmatched: 9. Germline CDR1 reads DFQATT; CDR2 reads SNEGSKA (reference sequence). This CDR3 spans 14 amino acids. CDR3 sequence (DNA): TGCAGTGCCGACGGGCAGGGGGCCGCCGGGGAGCTGTTTTTT. It encodes CSADGQGAAGELFF.

This clonotype showed up many times. The chain links TRBV11-3 to TRBJ2-7; no definite D call. Trimming removed 8 bases from V and 0 bases from J, with 14 bases in between. Germline values: CDR1 SGHNT, CDR2 YENEEA. The CDR3 loop spans 14 amino acids. In nucleotides, the CDR3 is TGTGCCAGCGGGTCGCGTTCTAGCTCCTACGAGCAGTACTTC. Translated, it gives CASGSRSSSYEQYF.

This clonotype has at least ten counts. The genes are TRBV9 and TRBJ1-1; D remains ambiguous. This CDR3 is 16 amino acids long. With 0 bases removed from V and 3 bases from J, the gap between germline ends came to 15 bases. In germline, CDR1 is SGDLS, CDR2 YYNGEE. In DNA form, the CDR3 reads TGTGCCAGCAGCGTAGGCCTTATTGAGTGGGACACTGAAGCTTTCTTT. Amino acid sequence: CASSVGLIEWDTEAFF. Using reference TRBV9 and TRBJ1-1 for the parts outside the CDR3, the full variable domain is DSGVTQTPKHLITATGQRVTLRCSPRSGDLSVYWYQQSLDQGLQFLIQYYNGEERAKGNILERFSAQQFPDLHSELNLSSLELGDSALYFCASSVGLIEWDTEAFFGQGTRLTVV.

This clonotype turned up a few times. The chain carries TRBV6-5 and TRBJ2-2; D is unclear. This CDR3 has 14 residues. The V end was cut by 1 base, the J end by 7 bases, with 10 bases between. CDR1 is MNHEY, CDR2 SVGAGI, per germline. The DNA of the CDR3 is TGTGCCAGCAGTTACTTATTAATCGGCGGGGAGCTGTTTTTT. This translates into CASSYLLIGGELFF.